This T cell receptor (beta chain) came from a study of T-cell memory formation after mild COVID-19. Constant-segment primers and 5'RACE yielded cDNA libraries for TCR alpha and TCR beta, each carrying sample barcodes and UMIs. Each CDR3 protein is one row after TCRdb ran MiXCR on the 5' RACE reads. The data hold more than 150,000 distinct CDR3 sequences, with about 18% observed a single time. Turning to this clonotype: What it binds is unknown.

Study-wide results and limits: Among clones contracting day 15 to 85, CD4/CD8 was balanced, whereas later expanders leaned CD4+. CD4+ clones that contracted lay mainly in CM and EM; CD8+ ones lay in EMRA. Certain responding clones were present in pre-infection memory, suggesting participation of cross-reactive memory.

In germline, CDR1 is SGHKS, CDR2 YYEKEE (reference sequence). The CDR3 runs 15 residues. V dropped 4 bases and J dropped 2; count of bases not matched to a gene: 7. The receptor was derived from a man between 18 and 29 years old who had mild COVID-19 (a few samples of this study predate the infection). Cell type and time point are not known. The chain links TRBV5-5 to TRBJ1-2; 8 bases match TRBD1. The sequenced sample consisted of PBMCs or a T cell subset sorted from them (not recorded which). The CDR3 coding sequence is TGTGCCAGCAGCCGACAGGGGAGCTCCAACTATGGCTACACCTTC. It yields the protein CASSRQGSSNYGYTF. Using reference TRBV5-5 and TRBJ1-2 for the parts outside the CDR3, the full variable domain is DAGVTQSPTHLIKTRGQQVTLRCSPISGHKSVSWYQQVLGQGPQFIFQYYEKEERGRGNFPDRFSARQFPNYSSELNVNALLLGDSALYLCASSRQGSSNYGYTFGSGTRLTVV.